Sequencing of this TCR beta chain was carried out in a study of response to subunit inactivated influenza vaccine. TCRdb recomputed calls from the RT-PCR reads with MiXCR, one row per CDR3 protein. The table has about 500,000 distinct CDR3 sequences, approximately 7.3% seen once. General study points: After each seasonal influenza vaccination, few new T cells are recruited, the authors suggested.

This clonotype was seen only a few times. Its antigen is undetermined. Germline values: CDR1 MNHEY, CDR2 SVGAGI. V gave up 2 bases and J gave up 4 bases; unmatched junction bases: 7. The CDR3 length is 17 residues. Sample: PBMCs from blood, taken less than 30 months after vaccination. The sequence was collected from a man aged 50 to 69 who received an inactivated influenza vaccine. The rearrangement uses TRBV6-5 and TRBJ2-2, with 10 bases aligning to TRBD2. CDR3 nucleotide sequence: TGTGCCAGCAGTTACCAACTAGCGGGGCGGGGCACCGGGGAGCTGTTTTTT. It specifies CASSYQLAGRGTGELFF.